This TCR beta chain was sequenced for a study of regulatory T cells in long-lasting Graves disease. The time point is: newly diagnosed GD, antithyroid drugs for less than 3 months. The authors made the TCR library using RNA they extracted from PBMCs. Assembly of TCR beta libraries relied on iRepertoire HTBI primers together with Arm-PCR of CDR3 regions. TCRdb passed the multiplex PCR reads through MiXCR, listing each CDR3 protein once. Of about 440,000 distinct CDR3 sequences listed, around 17% were seen once; the top ten hold around 10%. Germline CDR1 reads LGHDT; CDR2 reads YNNKEL (reference sequence). Trimming took 1 base from V and 4 from J, leaving 5 bases between them. CDR3 length: 13 amino acids. There are many counts of this clonotype. These records were also assigned to another study, of T cells in Graves' hyperthyroidism and ophthalmopathy.

The chain is built from TRBV3-1 and TRBJ2-1; D is unclear. Sequencing was performed on peripheral blood mononuclear cells (PBMCs), taken at new diagnosis, from a patient treated with antithyroid drugs. This receptor was identified in a woman between 25 and 40 years old with Graves disease. The CDR3 bases are TGTGCCAGCAGCCAAGGAAAGTACAATGAGCAGTTCTTC. Amino acids: CASSQGKYNEQFF.